Presented here are 20 T cell receptor beta chains from one specimen sequenced in a study of shared clonotypes between healthy human individuals. Using immunoSEQ multiplex PCR, the repertoire was profiled, and TCRdb retains in-frame clones only, with some absent. The sample shows approximately 88,000 clones, 68% of them seen only once. Input material: memory CD8+ T cells sorted from blood. Indicated subset: CD45RO+ cells pooled with CCR7-negative TemRA cells. The receptors originated from a man aged 25 to 40 in good health.

The V gene is TRBV10-3, the J gene TRBJ1-1; D is possibly TRBD1 (5 bases). CDR1 and CDR2 (germline): ENHRY, SYGVKD. The V end lost 4 bases, the J end lost 4 bases, and 10 bases lay between the germline ends. The CDR3 length is 13 residues. The CDR3, as DNA: TGTGCCATCAGTGTCGGGACTCCCACTGAAGCTTTCTTT. Translation: CAISVGTPTEAFF.

The chain recombines TRBV27 with TRBJ2-2; D gene uncertain. Germline CDR1 MNHEY, CDR2 SMNVEV (reference sequence). Trimming cost V 3 bases and J 3 bases, with 14 bases left between them. The length of the CDR3 is 16 residues. CDR3 region: CASSLYWRPYTGELFF. The CDR3, as DNA: TGTGCCAGCAGTTTGTATTGGCGGCCTTACACCGGGGAGCTGTTTTTT.

This chain uses TRBV5-1 with TRBJ1-1, with D uncertain. The germline V and J ends were trimmed by 4 bases and 4 bases, with 11 bases remaining between them. From germline, CDR1 is SGHRS and CDR2 YFSETQ. The CDR3 contains 13 residues. CDR3 DNA sequence: TGCGCCAGCAGCCTCCTTCAGAGCACTGAAGCTTTCTTT. Translation gives CASSLLQSTEAFF.

The rearrangement uses TRBV9 and TRBJ2-5; D may be TRBD1 or TRBD2 (6 bases each). The length of the CDR3 is 16 residues. The V gene lost 0 bases and the J gene lost 2 bases, with 14 bases spanning the gap. Per the germline V gene, CDR1 is SGDLS and CDR2 is YYNGEE. The CDR3: CASSVEAGTNQETQYF. In DNA, the CDR3 is TGTGCCAGCAGCGTAGAGGCGGGGACAAATCAAGAGACCCAGTACTTC.

The chain employs TRBV4-2 and TRBJ2-3; 8 nucleotides line up with TRBD2. The J segment lost 10 bases and the V segment lost 5 bases, leaving 8 bases of the junction unmatched. Germline V gene sequence: CDR1 LGHNA, CDR2 YNFKEQ. The CDR3 covers 13 residues. The CDR3: CASSSIIAGSQYF. CDR3 DNA: TGTGCCAGCAGCTCGATTATAGCGGGATCGCAGTATTTT.

This clone appeared many times. The identical CDR3 is also encoded by other nucleotide sequences in the sample. The V and J genes are TRBV4-2 and TRBJ2-1; D remains unclear. The CDR3 loop spans 15 amino acids. Trimming removed 1 base at V and 4 bases at J, with 11 bases between. Germline V lookup: CDR1 LGHNA, CDR2 YNFKEQ. Here the CDR3 DNA reads TGTGCCAGCAGCCAAGCTGGGGAATCTTACAATGAGCAGTTCTTC. It is translated as CASSQAGESYNEQFF.

This clone has only one observation. The gene calls are TRBV19 and TRBJ1-2, with 7 bases that match TRBD1. The junction had 4 bases not matched to a gene; V was cut back by 6 bases and J by 3 bases. The CDR3 consists of 13 residues. Germline V gene sequence: CDR1 LNHDA, CDR2 SQIVND (reference sequence). The CDR3 DNA reads TGTGCCAGTAGCCGACAGGGCCACTATGGCTACACCTTC. The encoded protein is CASSRQGHYGYTF.

This chain connects TRBV9 to TRBJ2-1, with no clear D. Germline CDR1 reads SGDLS; CDR2 reads YYNGEE. The CDR3 length is 11 residues. V lost 1 base and J 9 bases, leaving 5 bases between the germline ends. CDR3 region: CASSVSSEQFF. In DNA form, the CDR3 reads TGTGCCAGCAGCGTAAGTTCTGAGCAGTTCTTC.

This clone was picked up many times. Other DNA sequences in the sample encode the same CDR3. The J gene is TRBJ2-7, the V gene TRBV28; D is undetermined. V was cut by 5 bases and J by 1 base, with 6 bases left in between. CDR1 is MDHEN and CDR2 is SYDVKM in the germline V gene. CDR3 length: 12 residues. CDR3 loop: CASSPISYEQYF. CDR3 sequence (DNA): TGTGCCAGCAGTCCTATATCCTACGAGCAGTACTTC.

The chain recombines TRBV21-1 with TRBJ1-1. TRBV21-1 is labeled a pseudogene. This CDR3 has 16 amino acids. CDR3 sequence: CASRIPCYTIRTEAFF. The CDR3 bases are TGTGCCAGCAGGATACCTTGCTACACAATTCGCACTGAAGCTTTCTTT.

The CDR3 sequence: CAISDSDRTGLSEAFF. The CDR3 nucleotides are TGTGCCATCAGTGATTCTGACCGGACCGGACTCTCTGAAGCTTTCTTT. This chain connects TRBV10-3 to TRBJ1-1, with D unresolved. Germline CDR1 reads ENHRY; CDR2 reads SYGVKD. This CDR3 spans 16 amino acids. Trimming shortened V by 3 bases and J by 6 bases, and 20 bases separated the two germline ends.

The V call is TRBV10-2, the J call TRBJ2-2; D is perhaps TRBD1 or TRBD2 (5 bases each). Germline assignment: CDR1 WSHSY and CDR2 SAAADI. The V gene lost 0 bases and the J gene lost 5 bases, with 13 bases spanning the gap. This CDR3 comprises 16 residues. In DNA, the CDR3 is TGCGCCAGCAGTGAGTCGGGGGTGTTGAGGACCGGGGAGCTGTTTTTT. Its translation: CASSESGVLRTGELFF.

This clone was seen many times. The chain uses TRBV15 and TRBJ1-5; perhaps TRBD1 as D (5 bases). The length of the CDR3 is 16 residues. V was pared by 0 bases and J by 8 bases, with 17 bases between. The V gene's germline CDR1 is LNHNV and CDR2 YYDKDF (reference sequence). The CDR3 sequence is CATSRETVDRVKPQHF. The CDR3 DNA reads TGTGCCACCAGCAGAGAAACGGTAGACAGAGTTAAGCCCCAGCATTTT.

This clone was seen at least ten times. The chain has TRBV4-3 and TRBJ2-1; 9 nucleotides align to TRBD1. V was pared by 0 bases and J by 0 bases, with 0 bases of the junction left unmatched. The CDR3 is 16 residues long. Germline loops: CDR1 LGHNA, CDR2 YSLEER. This CDR3 reads CASSQETGGSYNEQFF. DNA for the CDR3: TGCGCCAGCAGCCAAGAGACAGGGGGCTCCTACAATGAGCAGTTCTTC.

The V gene is TRBV4-2, the J gene TRBJ2-7; TRBD1 matches at 7 bases. The CDR3 contains 15 residues. From germline, CDR1 is LGHNA and CDR2 YNFKEQ. V shed 0 bases and J 3 bases; nucleotides not matched to a gene: 5. The DNA of the CDR3 is TGTGCCAGCAGCCAAGAGACAGGGCCATACTACGAGCAGTACTTC. Protein: CASSQETGPYYEQYF.

The J gene is TRBJ2-7, the V gene TRBV7-3; 8 positions agree with TRBD2. Trimming removed 2 bases from V and 2 bases from J; junction bases left unmatched: 5. The CDR3 extends over 15 amino acids. Germline V CDR1 and CDR2: SGHTA, FQGTGA. The CDR3 DNA reads TGTGCCAGCAGCTTATTAGGCGGGGGGACCTACGAGCAGTACTTC. It yields the protein CASSLLGGGTYEQYF.

This rearrangement joins TRBV2 to TRBJ2-3, with D possibly being TRBD1 or TRBD2 (5 bases each). This CDR3 is 15 amino acids long. V was cut by 2 bases and J by 1 base, with 10 bases left in between. CDR1 is SNHLY, CDR2 FYNNEI, per germline. As DNA, the CDR3 is TGTGCCAGCAGTGAAACTAGGGGTCGCACAGATACGCAGTATTTT. Amino acids: CASSETRGRTDTQYF.

This chain joins TRBV7-6 and TRBJ2-7; tentatively, D is TRBD1 or TRBD2 (7 bases each). The ends were cut back, 1 base at V and 2 bases at J, with 15 bases in the middle. Germline V gene lookup returns CDR1 SGHVS and CDR2 FNYEAQ. CDR3 size: 16 residues. As DNA, the CDR3 is TGTGCCAGCAGCTTAGAGGGGGCGGGAGAACCCTACGAGCAGTACTTC. Its translation is CASSLEGAGEPYEQYF.

This chain connects TRBV10-3 to TRBJ1-2, with 7 nucleotides matching TRBD1. There are 12 residues in the CDR3. Germline V CDR1 and CDR2: ENHRY, SYGVKD. The ends lost 11 bases at V and 2 bases at J; junction bases unmatched: 5. DNA for the CDR3: TGTGCCTCGAAACAGGGGAACTATGGCTACACCTTC. This translates into CASKQGNYGYTF.

The chain uses TRBV7-6 and TRBJ2-1, with D maybe TRBD1 (6 bases). Germline assignment: CDR1 SGHVS and CDR2 FNYEAQ. CDR3 size: 18 residues. V dropped 1 base and J dropped 3 bases, with 19 bases sitting between them. This CDR3 is CASSLGLGLLGGYNEQFF. Written as DNA, the CDR3 is TGTGCCAGCAGCTTAGGTTTGGGGCTCCTAGGGGGCTACAATGAGCAGTTCTTC.